This paragraph reports one TCR beta chain. TCRdb's copy holds only in-frame clones and misses some; the assay was immunoSEQ multiplex PCR. This table has some 410,000 clones, 85% to 90% appearing once. The CDR3 is 16 amino acids. With 2 bases clipped from V and 10 bases from J, the junction kept 12 bases outside the gene matches. Germline lookup yields CDR1 SGHNT and CDR2 YENEEA. The sample comes from a study of blood T cell repertoires in COVID-19. Across the whole study: Sources were T cells, B-cell-depleted T cells, or PBMCs; the material itself was cDNA or gDNA.

Individuals aged 18 to 89 years were recruited from fewer than 30 US areas. Clinical history reported by participants formed the basis on which cohorts were assigned. The TCR sequence derives from a young woman with acute COVID-19. J is TRBJ2-1 and V is TRBV11-3; the match to TRBD1 covers 9 bases. Sequencing input: PBMCs or T cells enriched from blood (not recorded which). CDR3 in amino acids: CASSLTSGTGWEEQFF. Here the CDR3 DNA reads TGTGCCAGCAGCTTAACTTCCGGGACAGGGTGGGAGGAGCAGTTCTTC.